Listed here are 24 T cell receptor beta chains from one sample, sequenced in a study of shared clonotypes between healthy human individuals. Clones were sequenced by immunoSEQ multiplex PCR, and TCRdb holds only the in-frame ones, with some missing. Among about 1 million clones, about 75% were seen once, and the ten largest hold about 1.5%. Input material: memory CD4+ T cells sorted from blood. This sample's subset: CD45RA-negative fraction. The receptor source for this set is a man aged 18 to 29 in good health.

A word on this clone: In the same sample, other DNA sequences code for this CDR3. The chain combines TRBV19 with TRBJ2-6; 7 positions match TRBD1. This CDR3 spans 15 amino acids. Trimming took 4 bases from V and 4 from J; bases not matched to a gene: 4. Looked up from germline, CDR1 is LNHDA and CDR2 is SQIVND (reference sequence). DNA of the CDR3: TGTGCCAGTAGTAATGACAGGGCCGGGGCCAACGTCCTGACTTTC. Amino acids: CASSNDRAGANVLTF.

This chain joins TRBV7-2 and TRBJ2-4; D perhaps matches TRBD2 (6 bases). This CDR3 has 15 amino acids. V lost 0 bases and J 10 bases, leaving 16 bases between the germline ends. Looked up from germline, CDR1 is SGHTA and CDR2 is FQGNSA. Here the CDR3 DNA reads TGTGCCAGCAGCTTAGCTTACGGGAGATGGGAGATTCAGTACTTC. This codes for CASSLAYGRWEIQYF.

CDR3 in amino acids: CASSLRTGRETQYF. For the CDR3, the DNA is TGCGCCAGCAGCCTACGGACAGGGAGAGAGACCCAGTACTTC. V and J are TRBV5-1 and TRBJ2-5; the match to TRBD1 covers 8 bases. The CDR3 has 14 amino acids. The germline CDR1 and CDR2 sequences are SGHRS and YFSETQ. Trimming took 4 bases from V and 4 from J; bases not matched to a gene: 6.

This chain joins TRBV5-5 and TRBJ2-1, with 11 bases fitting TRBD2. V was clipped by 4 bases and J by 10 bases; unmatched bases: 7. Germline V CDR1 and CDR2: SGHKS, YYEKEE (reference sequence). This CDR3 is built from 14 residues. DNA of the CDR3: TGTGCCAGCAGCCGGGGACTAGCGGAAGGCGAGCAGTTCTTC. Its protein product is CASSRGLAEGEQFF.

The rearrangement joins TRBV11-3 to TRBJ1-1; D is undetermined. The V gene's germline CDR1 is SGHNT and CDR2 YENEEA. Trimming removed 5 bases at V and 7 bases at J, with 14 bases between. The CDR3 sequence is 13 residues long. The CDR3 loop is CASSLRAGIEAFF. The CDR3 nucleotides read TGTGCCAGCAGCCTGAGGGCGGGGATTGAAGCTTTCTTT.

The chain carries TRBV29-1 and TRBJ2-1, with 12 bases aligning to TRBD2. V shed 6 bases, J shed 6 bases, and the junction held 6 bases outside the gene matches. The CDR3 length is 14 residues. CDR1 SQVTM and CDR2 ANQGSEA come from the germline V gene. In DNA form, the CDR3 reads TGCAGCGTGAGACTAGCGGGAGTGCCCAATGAGCAGTTCTTC. Translating gives CSVRLAGVPNEQFF.

The gene calls are TRBV10-1 and TRBJ2-3; unclear D gene. The germline gives CDR1 WNHNN, CDR2 SYGVQD (reference sequence). The CDR3 runs to 13 residues. Trimming removed 0 bases from V and 4 bases from J, with 5 bases in between. CDR3: CASSESIADTQYF. The CDR3 DNA sequence: TGCGCCAGCAGTGAGTCGATTGCAGATACGCAGTATTTT.

V and J are TRBV10-2 and TRBJ2-3; no firm D call. Per germline, CDR1 WSHSY and CDR2 SAAADI. This CDR3 spans 14 amino acids. V lost 3 bases and J 6 bases, leaving 13 bases between the germline ends. CDR3 DNA sequence: TGCGCCAGCAGTGACTTGGCGGCTTCGGATACGCAGTATTTT. Translation gives CASSDLAASDTQYF.

The V gene is TRBV28, the J gene TRBJ1-2; D possibly corresponds to TRBD1 (5 bases). The CDR3 sequence is 13 residues long. CDR1 MDHEN and CDR2 SYDVKM come from the germline V gene. The ends were cut back, 6 bases at V and 3 bases at J, with 11 bases in the middle. The CDR3, as DNA: TGTGCCAGCAGGGGCCAGGGTGACTATGGCTACACCTTC. This codes for CASRGQGDYGYTF.

The V gene is TRBV19, the J gene TRBJ1-1, with TRBD1 matching 9 bases. Looked up from germline, CDR1 is LNHDA and CDR2 is SQIVND (reference sequence). V shed 5 bases and J 1 base; nucleotides not matched to a gene: 11. This CDR3 spans 17 amino acids. This chain's CDR3 is CASSLGQGKMGNTEAFF. CDR3 bases: TGTGCCAGTAGTTTGGGACAGGGTAAAATGGGGAACACTGAAGCTTTCTTT.

This clone was observed once. The chain employs TRBV7-2 and TRBJ2-2, with a possible D match to TRBD2 (6 bases). The CDR3 totals 16 residues. Looked up from germline, CDR1 is SGHTA and CDR2 is FQGNSA. V was cut by 5 bases and J by 8 bases, with 21 bases left in between. DNA for the CDR3: TGTGCCAGCAGCGAAATGCAGCGGGCAATTGGGGGGGAGCTGTTTTTT. Protein product: CASSEMQRAIGGELFF.

The chain employs TRBV11-2 and TRBJ2-2; TRBD1 agrees at 10 bases. The CDR3 is 19 residues long. The germline CDR1 and CDR2 sequences are SGHAT and FQNNGV. J lost 5 bases, V lost 6 bases, and 18 bases had no gene match. CDR3 sequence (DNA): TGTGCCAGCAGGCAATCCGCGGCGATGGGACAGGGGAATACCGGGGAGCTGTTTTTT. Its protein product is CASRQSAAMGQGNTGELFF.

This clone was seen a single time. This rearrangement joins TRBV6-6 to TRBJ2-7; TRBD2 agrees at 8 bases. Unmatched junction bases numbered 9, after V lost 5 bases and J lost 0 bases. The germline gives CDR1 MNHNY, CDR2 SVGAGI (reference sequence). The CDR3 has 16 amino acids. CDR3 amino acids: CASSPRLAKSSYEQYF. The CDR3, as DNA: TGTGCCAGCAGTCCCCGACTAGCGAAAAGCTCCTACGAGCAGTACTTC.

The chain uses TRBV2 and TRBJ2-2; D gene uncertain. The CDR3 sequence is 15 residues long. The V end was cut by 5 bases, the J end by 7 bases, with 17 bases between. Per the germline V gene, CDR1 is SNHLY and CDR2 is FYNNEI. CDR3 coding DNA: TGTGCCAGCAGTTTTCTCCGGGCGCAAAGCGGGGAGCTGTTTTTT. It specifies CASSFLRAQSGELFF.

The table lists this clone with a few counts. This sequence joins TRBV6-5 and TRBJ1-4; 9 bases match TRBD1. Unmatched junction bases numbered 9, after V lost 6 bases and J lost 10 bases. Germline V gives CDR1 MNHEY, CDR2 SVGAGI. This CDR3 has 14 amino acids. CDR3 sequence: CASREDRGSGKLFF. The CDR3 DNA is TGTGCCAGCAGAGAGGACAGGGGCTCGGGAAAACTGTTTTTT.

This clone has just one count. The chain carries TRBV30 and TRBJ1-1; 7 nucleotides align to TRBD1. Trimming took 1 base from V and 0 from J; bases not matched to a gene: 8. From germline, CDR1 is GTSNPN and CDR2 SVGIG (reference sequence). The CDR3 has 16 residues. The DNA of the CDR3 is TGTGCCTGGAGTGAGAGGAGGGGGCCGGTGAACACTGAAGCTTTCTTT. This gives the protein CAWSERRGPVNTEAFF. Complete variable domain (other parts from reference TRBV30 and TRBJ1-1): SQTIHQWPATLVQPVGSPLSLECTVEGTSNPNLYWYRQAAGRGLQLLFYSVGIGQISSEVPQNLSASRPQDRQFILSSKKLLLSDSGFYLCAWSERRGPVNTEAFFGQGTRLTVV.

As concerns this clone: Distinct nucleotide sequences in the sample also encode this CDR3. This chain links TRBV5-1 with TRBJ2-1; TRBD1 is a possible D gene (6 bases). This CDR3 spans 13 amino acids. Germline V gives CDR1 SGHRS, CDR2 YFSETQ. The V end was cut by 0 bases, the J end by 7 bases, with 8 bases between. In DNA, the CDR3 is TGCGCCAGCAGCTTGGCAGGGGTAAATGAGCAGTTCTTC. The encoded protein is CASSLAGVNEQFF.

This chain uses TRBV7-2 with TRBJ2-7, with D hard to call. V gave up 0 bases and J gave up 0 bases, with 6 bases separating them. The CDR3 loop spans 14 amino acids. CDR1 is SGHTA, CDR2 FQGNSA, per germline. The CDR3 is CASSLAIPSYEQYF. As DNA, the CDR3 is TGTGCCAGCAGCTTAGCTATACCCTCCTACGAGCAGTACTTC. Based on the CDR3 plus reference TRBV7-2 and TRBJ2-7, the full variable domain is GAGVSQSPSNKVTEKGKDVELRCDPISGHTALYWYRQSLGQGLEFLIYFQGNSAPDKSGLPSDRFSAERTGGSVSTLTIQRTQQEDSAVYLCASSLAIPSYEQYFGPGTRLTVT.

Concerning this clone: The same CDR3 is also encoded by other DNA sequences in this sample. The CDR3 nucleotides are TGTGCCAGCAGCTTTGGCAATCAGCCCCAGCATTTT. Protein product: CASSFGNQPQHF. The V and J genes are TRBV7-9 and TRBJ1-5; D ambiguous. V lost 3 bases, J lost 2 bases, and 2 bases lay in between. Germline values: CDR1 SEHNR, CDR2 FQNEAQ (reference sequence). This CDR3 comprises 12 residues.

The chain couples TRBV27 to TRBJ1-1; D ambiguous. V lost 6 bases, J lost 1 base, and 24 bases lay in between. This CDR3 contains 18 residues. Germline lookup yields CDR1 MNHEY and CDR2 SMNVEV (reference sequence). The CDR3 nucleotides are TGTGCCAGCAGCCGAACTTCTAGAATCGGGAATAGGAACACTGAAGCTTTCTTT. This codes for CASSRTSRIGNRNTEAFF.

This chain connects TRBV29-1 to TRBJ1-2, with unresolved D. Germline values: CDR1 SQVTM, CDR2 ANQGSEA. This CDR3 has 14 residues. Trimming shortened V by 3 bases and J by 4 bases, and 15 bases separated the two germline ends. DNA of the CDR3: TGCAGCGTTGACAACCGAGAGGGAGGCTATGGCTACACCTTC. Translated: CSVDNREGGYGYTF.

This clone has more than one count but fewer than ten. The chain couples TRBV6-5 to TRBJ2-3, with D possibly being TRBD1 or TRBD2 (5 bases each). Germline assignment: CDR1 MNHEY and CDR2 SVGAGI. Trimming took off 6 bases at V and 2 bases at J, with 9 bases between the two ends. The CDR3 runs 13 residues. CDR3: CASRGPTTDTQYF. The CDR3 region has the DNA TGTGCCAGCAGGGGACCTACCACAGATACGCAGTATTTT.

This chain links TRBV14 with TRBJ2-5, with TRBD2 matching over 13 bases. The length of the CDR3 is 16 residues. CDR1 is SGHDN, CDR2 FVKESK, per germline. J gave up 9 bases and V 6 bases, and 13 bases lay outside the gene matches. The CDR3 protein is CASSLLTSGGLGAQYF. CDR3 DNA sequence: TGTGCCAGCAGTCTTCTGACTAGCGGGGGGCTCGGGGCCCAGTACTTC.

Points on this clone: Other DNA sequences within the sample encode an identical CDR3. The J gene is TRBJ2-7, the V gene TRBV5-1, with D unclear. From germline, CDR1 is SGHRS and CDR2 YFSETQ. V was trimmed by 0 bases and J by 3 bases, leaving 4 bases between them. This CDR3 has 12 amino acids. This chain's CDR3 is CASSLVGYEQYF. The CDR3 DNA reads as TGCGCCAGCAGCTTGGTGGGCTACGAGCAGTACTTC.